Each of the 11 T cell receptor beta chains below was sequenced from the same sample in a study of cytomegalovirus exposure and HLA in healthy donors. Amplification used 60 Vbeta primers and 13 Jbeta primers. Sequencing used immunoSEQ multiplex PCR; TCRdb keeps in-frame clones, though not all of them. The data contain around 180,000 clones, about 90% of them seen just once; the ten biggest clones take up around 0.21%. The sample comprised PBMCs. Receptor source: a girl less than two years old in good health and CMV-seronegative.

V and J are TRBV10-1 and TRBJ2-3; 9 bases match TRBD2. Germline CDR1 and CDR2: WNHNN and SYGVQD (reference sequence). The CDR3 spans 16 residues. Trimming cost V 6 bases and J 0 bases; bases outside gene matches: 7. CDR3 loop: CASSPTGLASTDTQYF. The CDR3 DNA reads TGCGCCAGCAGCCCCACGGGACTAGCAAGCACAGATACGCAGTATTTT.

The chain couples TRBV11-2 to TRBJ2-3, with 7 bases lining up with TRBD1. This CDR3 has 14 residues. The V gene end was trimmed by 5 bases and the J gene end by 5 bases; junction bases not matched to a gene: 7. Per the germline V gene, CDR1 is SGHAT and CDR2 is FQNNGV. The CDR3 reads CASSKRGLIDTQYF. CDR3 sequence (DNA): TGTGCCAGCAGCAAGAGGGGGCTTATAGATACGCAGTATTTT.

V usage is TRBV12-5 and J usage is TRBJ2-5; 12 nucleotides line up with TRBD2. CDR1 is LGHNT and CDR2 is FRNRAP in the germline V gene. CDR3 length: 14 amino acids. V lost 7 bases to trimming and J lost 4 bases; unmatched junction nucleotides: 4. This CDR3 is CASAGLAGIETQYF. CDR3 nucleotides: TGTGCTAGTGCCGGACTAGCGGGAATAGAGACCCAGTACTTC.

To note about this clone: An end of the junction does not agree with germline; a read error may underlie this. This chain joins TRBV7-9 and TRBJ2-5, with unresolved D. Germline lookup yields CDR1 SEHNR and CDR2 FQNEAQ (reference sequence). This CDR3 has 15 amino acids. CDR3 protein: CSSSLTQTPRETQYF. The DNA for the CDR3 is TGTTCCAGCAGCTTAACTCAAACCCCGAGGGAGACCCAGTACTTC.

As DNA, the CDR3 is TGTGCCAGTAGTACCGAGCTGCCCGGTAGCGGGAGGCCCCTCGAGCAGTACTTC. Its translation is CASSTELPGSGRPLEQYF. V and J are TRBV19 and TRBJ2-7; TRBD2 aligns across 10 bases. Germline V CDR1 and CDR2: LNHDA, SQIVND (reference sequence). CDR3 size: 18 residues. With V trimmed by 4 bases and J by 6 bases, 18 bases remained unmatched.

The chain uses TRBV5-6 and TRBJ2-7; 12 positions match TRBD2. The CDR3 runs 14 residues. The V gene end was trimmed by 4 bases and the J gene end by 6 bases; junction bases not matched to a gene: 5. Germline loops: CDR1 SGHDT, CDR2 YYEEEE. The CDR3 loop reads CASSLLAGGTEQYF. The CDR3 bases are TGTGCCAGCAGCCTTCTAGCGGGAGGGACCGAGCAGTACTTC.

The V and J genes are TRBV6-1 and TRBJ2-7; unclear D gene. The CDR3 has 15 residues. Trimming stripped 4 bases from V and 1 base from J, with 14 bases between. CDR1 is MNHNS, CDR2 SASEGT, per germline. The CDR3 here is CASSGTSWASYEQYF. DNA of the CDR3: TGTGCCAGCAGTGGTACATCGTGGGCTTCCTACGAGCAGTACTTC.

Worth noting for this clone: The sample carries other DNA sequences with the same CDR3. The chain has TRBV30 and TRBJ1-5; tentatively, D is TRBD1 (5 bases). V gave up 5 bases and J gave up 4 bases, with 15 bases separating them. The germline CDR1 and CDR2 sequences are GTSNPN and SVGIG (reference sequence). CDR3 length equals 14 residues. CDR3 DNA sequence: TGTGCCTGGGGCTTGGGGCAGCTAAATCAGCCCCAGCATTTT. Amino acids: CAWGLGQLNQPQHF.

In regard to this clone: Relative to the germline gene, one junction end is altered; a read error may explain this. The chain uses TRBV5-1 and TRBJ2-5; D is possibly TRBD2 (6 bases). The CDR3 is 18 amino acids. Germline CDR1 reads SGHRS; CDR2 reads YFSETQ. The CDR3 region has the DNA TGCGCCAGCAGTTTGGGACTTATCCTTCCCCGGTACCAAGAGACCCAGTACTTC. Encoded protein: CASSLGLILPRYQETQYF. The full variable domain, its missing parts supplied by reference TRBV5-1 and TRBJ2-5, is KAGVTQTPRYLIKTRGQQVTLSCSPISGHRSVSWYQQTPGQGLQFLFEYFSETQRNKGNFPGRFSGRQFSNSRSEMNVSTLELGDSALYLCASSLGLILPRYQETQYFGPGTRLLVL.

This clone was detected only once. The rearrangement joins TRBV29-1 to TRBJ1-1; TRBD1 might be the D (6 bases). Germline V gives CDR1 SQVTM, CDR2 ANQGSEA. This CDR3 is 12 amino acids long. V lost 7 bases, J lost 6 bases, and 15 bases lay in between. The CDR3 loop is CSEIQGMAEAFF. The CDR3 DNA follows: TGCAGCGAAATACAGGGAATGGCTGAAGCTTTCTTT.

The chain links TRBV27 to TRBJ2-1; D is perhaps TRBD1 (7 bases). V lost 5 bases to trimming and J lost 9 bases, with 20 bases between them. The germline CDR1 and CDR2 sequences are MNHEY and SMNVEV (reference sequence). This CDR3 comprises 15 residues. CDR3 in DNA: TGTGCCAGCAGTCTGACTAGAGGGGGCGCGACTGAGCAGTTCTTC. Amino acids: CASSLTRGGATEQFF.